This T cell receptor beta chain derives from a study of blood T cell repertoires in COVID-19. In the study overall: Acute and convalescent COVID-19 samples came from the United States, Italy and Spain.

The junction had 10 bases not matched to a gene; V was cut back by 4 bases and J by 4 bases. The CDR3 length is 15 residues. Germline assignment: CDR1 SGHRS and CDR2 YFSETQ. Per the original methods: Reference gene primer amplification in the assay estimated nucleated cell counts. The protocol was immunoSEQ multiplex PCR, while the TCRdb copy is restricted to in-frame clones and leaves out a portion. That table supplies the V and J calls and clone size; D and trimming were determined from the DNA. The repertoire holds approximately 250,000 clones, over 70% seen once, with roughly 8.6% in the top ten.

The rearrangement links TRBV5-1 to TRBJ2-5; 7 bases agree with TRBD2. The TCR comes from a human donor in a cohort sampled during active COVID-19. The source material was peripheral blood. DNA for the CDR3: TGCGCCAGCAGCCCCTCCGGTGGCGGGGGAGAGACCCAGTACTTC. The encoded protein is CASSPSGGGGETQYF. The full variable domain, its missing parts supplied by reference TRBV5-1 and TRBJ2-5, is KAGVTQTPRYLIKTRGQQVTLSCSPISGHRSVSWYQQTPGQGLQFLFEYFSETQRNKGNFPGRFSGRQFSNSRSEMNVSTLELGDSALYLCASSPSGGGGETQYFGPGTRLLVL.